This entry features one T cell receptor beta chain sequence. Profiling relied on immunoSEQ multiplex PCR, and the TCRdb table lists in-frame clones only, not all of them. This sample yields some 330,000 clones, of which 85% to 90% are seen a single time; about 4.6% belongs to the top ten. This CDR3 contains 14 residues. Germline CDR1 is LNHDA and CDR2 is SQIVND (reference sequence). V was pared by 7 bases and J by 1 base, with 12 bases between. This sample is drawn from a study of blood T cell repertoires in COVID-19. Looking at the study overall: Some COVID-19 samples were acute and others convalescent; all came from the United States, Italy and Spain. Nucleic acid was either cDNA or gDNA, and it came from T cells, B-cell-depleted T cells, or PBMCs.

J is TRBJ2-3 and V is TRBV19, with no clear D. The TCR was taken from a man aged 30 to 39 who had recovered from COVID-19. The sample taken for sequencing was PBMCs or T cells enriched from blood (not recorded which). CDR3 in DNA: TGTGCCAGTACTAACCCCTTCGGCACAGATACGCAGTATTTT. As protein: CASTNPFGTDTQYF. The variable domain in full, with the rest retrieved from reference TRBV19 and TRBJ2-3, is DGGITQSPKYLFRKEGQNVTLSCEQNLNHDAMYWYRQDPGQGLRLIYYSQIVNDFQKGDIAEGYSVSREKKESFPLTVTSAQKNPTAFYLCASTNPFGTDTQYFGPGTRLTVL.